The clone carrying this TCR beta chain was seen more than once but under ten times. In germline, CDR1 is SGHDN, CDR2 FVKESK. The CDR3 spans 15 residues. V dropped 2 bases and J dropped 7; count of bases not matched to a gene: 6. The data are from a study of human T cells and chemical hapten exposure. TCRdb used MiXCR to reprocess the RACE reads, holding one entry per CDR3 protein. The sample includes about 98,000 distinct CDR3 sequences, 11% of them seen just once. Time point noted: pre-sensitization, week 0. Treatment defined: therapeutic diphenylcyclopropenone sensitization with weekly scalp DPC. The TCR comes from a woman aged 55-69 years with alopecia areata. Some clones in this sample may be carry-over from other donors' samples. The rearrangement uses TRBV14 and TRBJ2-1; 9 bases align to TRBD2. The material was whole blood, obtained in connection with sensitization to the hapten diphenylcyclopropenone (DPC). The CDR3 bases are TGTGCCAGCAGCCAATTTTCTAGCGGGGTGAATGAGCAGTTCTTC. It encodes CASSQFSSGVNEQFF.